The rows below give T cell receptor beta chains drawn from one sample of a study of T cell responses to AZD1222 COVID-19 vaccine. TCRdb's table, derived via immunoSEQ multiplex PCR, lists solely in-frame clones and lacks some. The top ten hold around 3.3% of the sample, which has around 140,000 clones, approximately 92% seen once. This sample comprised peripheral blood, obtained 28 days after the second AZD1222 dose. The receptors were gathered from an adult who received the AZD1222 COVID-19 vaccine. CDR3s include the opening cysteine and the closing phenylalanine or tryptophan.

V: TRBV7-9
J: TRBJ2-2
CDR3: CASSSGLATTGELFF

V: TRBV3-1/TRBV3-2
J: TRBJ2-7
CDR3: CASSQGQNEQYF

V: TRBV7-2
J: TRBJ2-7
CDR3: CASSLYPHYEQYF

V: TRBV6-5
J: TRBJ2-1
CDR3: CASRATGGLQFF

V: TRBV11-2
J: TRBJ1-1
CDR3: CASSLVGRNTEAFF

V: TRBV30
J: TRBJ1-6
CDR3: CAWRAPDRGNSPLHF

V: TRBV5-6
J: TRBJ1-2
CDR3: CASRIQGAHGYTF

V: TRBV19
J: TRBJ2-2
CDR3: CASSISPMSGELFF

V: TRBV27
J: TRBJ1-6
CDR3: CASSLTGVLSPLHF

V: TRBV18
J: TRBJ1-1
CDR3: CASSPRTGQNTEAFF

V: TRBV19
J: TRBJ2-7
CDR3: CASTPPGSIEQYF

V: TRBV29-1
J: TRBJ2-2
CDR3: CSAQTSGREVTGELFF

V: TRBV24-1
J: TRBJ1-5
CDR3: CATSDQVSQPQHF

V: TRBV6-4
J: TRBJ2-7
CDR3: CASSDSWTGGLGEQYF

V: TRBV27
J: TRBJ2-5
CDR3: CASSFAPGQGAGETQYF

V: TRBV4-3
J: TRBJ1-6
CDR3: CASSQGPTGTNSPLHF

V: TRBV5-1
J: TRBJ1-2
CDR3: CASSFRDRGQADYGYTF